Below, 20 T cell receptor beta chains from the same sample are listed, as sequenced in a study of T-cell memory formation after mild COVID-19. TCRdb fed the 5' RACE reads into MiXCR, producing one record per CDR3 protein. The top ten clones hold less than 45% of a sample with 65,000 to 100,000 distinct CDR3 sequences, over 10% of them seen once. Sequenced material: PBMCs or a T cell subset sorted from them (not recorded which). All receptors come from a man younger than 35 who had mild COVID-19 (a few samples of this study predate the infection). Cell type and time point are not known.

Only a few counts were recorded for this clonotype. The chain carries TRBV6-5 and TRBJ1-1; TRBD1 is a possible D gene (6 bases). The CDR3 has 16 residues. CDR1 MNHEY and CDR2 SVGAGI come from the germline V gene. V was pared by 6 bases and J by 0 bases, with 17 bases between. The CDR3 protein is CASSPQGLVMNTEAFF. CDR3 DNA sequence: TGTGCCAGCAGCCCACAGGGTCTGGTGATGAACACTGAAGCTTTCTTT.

V gene TRBV7-2 combines with J gene TRBJ2-1; 7 nucleotides match TRBD2. After removal of 1 base from V and 16 bases from J, the junction contained 13 bases not matched to a gene. This CDR3 is built from 14 residues. Germline CDR1 is SGHTA and CDR2 is FQGNSA. Written as DNA, the CDR3 is TGTGCCAGCAGCTTAGGGCTGAGCGGGGCGCCCTCCTTCTTC. Its protein is CASSLGLSGAPSFF. Looking up the rest from reference TRBV7-2 and TRBJ2-1 gives the full variable domain: GAGVSQSPSNKVTEKGKDVELRCDPISGHTALYWYRQSLGQGLEFLIYFQGNSAPDKSGLPSDRFSAERTGGSVSTLTIQRTQQEDSAVYLCASSLGLSGAPSFFGPGTRLTVL.

This clonotype was recorded a few times. The chain combines TRBV11-2 with TRBJ2-3; perhaps TRBD1 as D (5 bases). The CDR3 sequence is 17 residues long. The germline gives CDR1 SGHAT, CDR2 FQNNGV. The ends were cut back, 1 base at V and 1 base at J, with 15 bases in the middle. This chain's CDR3 is CASSLVNRLEGTDTQYF. The CDR3 DNA follows: TGTGCCAGCAGCTTAGTTAACAGGTTGGAAGGCACAGATACGCAGTATTTT. The full variable domain, in which reference TRBV11-2 and TRBJ2-3 provide the parts outside the CDR3, is EAGVAQSPRYKIIEKRQSVAFWCNPISGHATLYWYQQILGQGPKLLIQFQNNGVVDDSQLPKDRFSAERLKGVDSTLKIQPAKLEDSAVYLCASSLVNRLEGTDTQYFGPGTRLTVL.

This clonotype has a handful of counts. The rearrangement joins TRBV7-2 to TRBJ2-3, with 7 bases identical to TRBD2. The length of the CDR3 is 16 residues. Germline CDR1 reads SGHTA; CDR2 reads FQGNSA. J gave up 4 bases and V 1 base, and 8 bases lay outside the gene matches. The CDR3 region is CASSLGRDYLPDTQYF. Written as DNA, the CDR3 is TGTGCCAGCAGCTTAGGCCGGGACTATCTACCAGATACGCAGTATTTT.

CDR3 sequence: CASSLYGENYEQYF. DNA of the CDR3: TGTGCCAGCAGCCTATACGGGGAGAACTACGAGCAGTACTTC. The rearrangement uses TRBV5-5 and TRBJ2-7, with D perhaps TRBD2 (5 bases). Germline V gives CDR1 SGHKS, CDR2 YYEKEE (reference sequence). The germline V and J ends were trimmed by 4 bases and 3 bases, with 14 bases remaining between them. The CDR3 consists of 14 residues.

J is TRBJ1-2 and V is TRBV29-1; D is unclear. The germline V gene has CDR1 SQVTM and CDR2 ANQGSEA. CDR3 length: 11 amino acids. Deletions cut 5 bases from V and 5 bases from J, with 9 bases between. The CDR3 sequence: CSVRNTYGYTF. DNA for the CDR3: TGCAGCGTTCGGAATACGTATGGCTACACCTTC. The full variable domain, rest sourced from reference TRBV29-1 and TRBJ1-2, is SAVISQKPSRDICQRGTSLTIQCQVDSQVTMMFWYRQQPGQSLTLIATANQGSEATYESGFVIDKFPISRPNLTFSTLTVSNMSPEDSSIYLCSVRNTYGYTFGSGTRLTVV.

J is TRBJ2-3 and V is TRBV4-3, with D possibly matching TRBD2 (6 bases). Per the germline V gene, CDR1 is LGHNA and CDR2 is YSLEER. The CDR3 length is 15 residues. Trimming cost V 3 bases and J 2 bases, with 12 bases left between them. The CDR3 DNA sequence: TGCGCCAGCAGCCAGAGACTAGTCATCACAGATACGCAGTATTTT. This sequence encodes CASSQRLVITDTQYF.

This clonotype has just a few counts. CDR3 amino acids: CSVDPGTQPYEQYF. The CDR3 bases are TGCAGCGTTGATCCCGGGACCCAGCCCTACGAGCAGTACTTC. The chain links TRBV29-1 to TRBJ2-7; D possibly matches TRBD1 or TRBD2 (5 bases each). V lost 3 bases and J lost 2, with 14 bases in between. The length of the CDR3 is 14 residues. Per the germline V gene, CDR1 is SQVTM and CDR2 is ANQGSEA.

V gene TRBV7-9 combines with J gene TRBJ1-1; D not certain. Germline V gives CDR1 SEHNR, CDR2 FQNEAQ (reference sequence). This CDR3 contains 14 residues. The V end was cut by 3 bases, the J end by 4 bases, with 12 bases between. CDR3 nucleotide sequence: TGTGCCAGCAGCTTCTCGACGTCGCGCACTGAAGCTTTCTTT. Translated, it gives CASSFSTSRTEAFF.

This sequence joins TRBV27 and TRBJ2-7; TRBD1 matches at 7 bases. The CDR3 is made up of 14 amino acids. The V segment lost 4 bases and the J segment 3 bases; nucleotides outside the gene matches: 6. Germline CDR1 reads MNHEY; CDR2 reads SMNVEV (reference sequence). CDR3 coding DNA: TGTGCCAGCAGTTCGTACAGGGGTAACTACGAGCAGTACGTC. This gives the protein CASSSYRGNYEQYV.

This chain uses TRBV11-2 with TRBJ1-1; D gene uncertain. Germline lookup yields CDR1 SGHAT and CDR2 FQNNGV. With 3 bases removed from V and 5 bases from J, the gap between germline ends came to 16 bases. The CDR3 covers 15 residues. CDR3 amino acids: CASSFSAFESTEAFF. The DNA for the CDR3 is TGTGCCAGCAGCTTTTCAGCGTTCGAAAGTACTGAAGCTTTCTTT. The complete variable domain, with remaining parts taken from reference TRBV11-2 and TRBJ1-1, reads EAGVAQSPRYKIIEKRQSVAFWCNPISGHATLYWYQQILGQGPKLLIQFQNNGVVDDSQLPKDRFSAERLKGVDSTLKIQPAKLEDSAVYLCASSFSAFESTEAFFGQGTRLTVV.

This clonotype was found many times. The V and J genes are TRBV13 and TRBJ2-3; no clear D gene. CDR3 length: 11 residues. From germline, CDR1 is PRHDT and CDR2 FYEKMQ (reference sequence). The V end lost 4 bases, the J end lost 5 bases, and 4 bases lay between the germline ends. CDR3: CASSSQDTQYF. CDR3 nucleotides: TGTGCCAGCAGCTCTCAAGATACGCAGTATTTT. Complete variable domain (other parts from reference TRBV13 and TRBJ2-3): AAGVIQSPRHLIKEKRETATLKCYPIPRHDTVYWYQQGPGQDPQFLISFYEKMQSDKGSIPDRFSAQQFSDYHSELNMSSLELGDSALYFCASSSQDTQYFGPGTRLTVL.

The chain carries TRBV2 and TRBJ2-1; no definite D call. CDR1 and CDR2 (germline): SNHLY, FYNNEI. V dropped 1 base and J dropped 3 bases, with 4 bases sitting between them. This CDR3 is built from 13 residues. The CDR3, as DNA: TGTGCCAGCAGTGAAGATCTCTACAATGAGCAGTTCTTC. Translated, it gives CASSEDLYNEQFF.

This clonotype was seen more than once but under ten times. CDR3 sequence reads: CASTSLLRSGANVLTF. CDR3 sequence (DNA): TGTGCCAGCACCTCCCTTTTGAGATCTGGGGCCAACGTCCTGACTTTC. This chain connects TRBV27 to TRBJ2-6, with D uncertain. Trimming pared 7 bases from V and 1 base from J, leaving 14 bases between. This CDR3 has 16 residues. In germline, CDR1 is MNHEY, CDR2 SMNVEV (reference sequence).

The table lists this clonotype with a count of one. The CDR3 loop reads CASSLTPSRGGTDTQYF. CDR3 coding DNA: TGTGCCAGCAGCTTAACCCCTTCTCGGGGAGGCACAGATACGCAGTATTTT. The chain carries TRBV7-3 and TRBJ2-3, with TRBD2 as a possible D gene (5 bases). Between the trimmed V and J ends, which lost 0 bases and 1 base, there was a span of 14 bases. Per the germline V gene, CDR1 is SGHTA and CDR2 is FQGTGA. CDR3 length: 17 amino acids.

The chain employs TRBV20-1 and TRBJ2-7, with D hard to call. Germline CDR1 and CDR2: DFQATT and SNEGSKA (reference sequence). Between the trimmed V and J ends, which lost 1 base and 6 bases, there was a span of 13 bases. The CDR3 sequence is 13 residues long. The CDR3 nucleotides are TGCAGTGCTAGAGCGTGGAGTCGGCTCGAGCAGTACTTC. This encodes CSARAWSRLEQYF.

The V and J genes are TRBV10-2 and TRBJ2-7; tentatively, D is TRBD1 or TRBD2 (5 bases each). Trimming pared 7 bases from V and 3 bases from J, leaving 16 bases between. Germline V gene sequence: CDR1 WSHSY, CDR2 SAAADI. CDR3 length: 14 amino acids. The CDR3 reads CASMNKRDGYEQYV. The CDR3 DNA reads TGCGCCAGCATGAATAAGAGGGACGGCTACGAGCAGTACGTC.

The chain joins TRBV24-1 to TRBJ2-2; 9 nucleotides line up with TRBD1. Germline assignment: CDR1 KGHDR and CDR2 SFDVKD. The ends lost 5 bases at V and 7 bases at J; junction bases unmatched: 10. The CDR3 contains 16 residues. The CDR3 sequence: CATSGPRTGDSGELFF. As DNA, the CDR3 is TGTGCCACCAGTGGTCCGAGGACAGGGGATAGCGGGGAGCTGTTTTTT.

The chain is built from TRBV20-1 and TRBJ2-1; D is possibly TRBD2 (6 bases). Looked up from germline, CDR1 is DFQATT and CDR2 is SNEGSKA (reference sequence). The V end was cut by 7 bases, the J end by 9 bases, with 16 bases between. The CDR3 is made up of 12 amino acids. The CDR3 spells CSVRLVPFEQFF. For the CDR3, the DNA is TGCAGTGTGAGACTAGTCCCCTTTGAGCAGTTCTTC.

This chain connects TRBV5-1 to TRBJ1-1; D is unclear. This CDR3 is built from 12 residues. The ends were cut back, 1 base at V and 5 bases at J, with 6 bases in the middle. Germline V lookup: CDR1 SGHRS, CDR2 YFSETQ. In nucleotides, the CDR3 is TGCGCCAGCAGCTTGTCGCCAACTGAAGCTTTCTTT. This sequence encodes CASSLSPTEAFF.